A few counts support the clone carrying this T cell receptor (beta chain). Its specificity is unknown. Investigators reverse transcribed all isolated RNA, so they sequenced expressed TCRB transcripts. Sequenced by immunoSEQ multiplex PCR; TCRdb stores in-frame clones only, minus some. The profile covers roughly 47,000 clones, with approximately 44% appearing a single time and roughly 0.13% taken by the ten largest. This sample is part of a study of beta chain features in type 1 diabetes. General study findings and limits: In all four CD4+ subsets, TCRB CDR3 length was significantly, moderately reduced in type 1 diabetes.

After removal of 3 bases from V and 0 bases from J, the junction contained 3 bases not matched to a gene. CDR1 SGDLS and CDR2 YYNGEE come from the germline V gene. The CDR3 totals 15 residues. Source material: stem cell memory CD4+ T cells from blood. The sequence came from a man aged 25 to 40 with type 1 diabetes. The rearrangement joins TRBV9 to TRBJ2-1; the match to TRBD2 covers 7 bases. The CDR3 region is CASSDGGSSYNEQFF. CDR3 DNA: TGTGCCAGCAGCGACGGCGGGAGCTCCTACAATGAGCAGTTCTTC.